These 7 T cell receptor beta chains share one sample of origin, sequenced in a study of T cells expressing NK-cell markers (dated by TCRdb to the early 2020s). The library relied on 5' RACE. Sequencing used an Illumina HiSeq 2000. Each CDR3 protein sequence appears as one entry after TCRdb reprocessed the reads, and no DNA is included. The sample table holds roughly 430,000 distinct CDR3 sequences. 6% to 8% of the sample is taken by the ten largest. Sequencing was done on a sample of blood T cells: a sorted CD56 or NKG2C T cell subset, CD4+ or CD8+ T cells, or bulk PBMC T cells (not recorded which). These receptors originate from a woman aged 18-70 years in good health.

The genes are TRBV4-1 and TRBJ2-3; without DNA, the TCRdb call of TRBD1 cannot be checked. Per germline, CDR1 MGHRA and CDR2 YSYEKL. CDR3 length: 14 amino acids. The CDR3 spells CASSQVGGRDTQYF.

The chain carries TRBV14 and TRBJ2-1; TCRdb gives TRBD1 as the D gene, but with no DNA this cannot be confirmed. The CDR3 is 16 amino acids. The germline V gene encodes CDR1 SGHDN and CDR2 FVKESK. This CDR3 is CASSQYGSPWVNEQFF. The full variable domain, in which reference TRBV14 and TRBJ2-1 provide the parts outside the CDR3, is EAGVTQFPSHSVIEKGQTVTLRCDPISGHDNLYWYRRVMGKEIKFLLHFVKESKQDESGMPNNRFLAERTGGTYSTLKVQPAELEDSGVYFCASSQYGSPWVNEQFFGPGTRLTVL.

The V gene is TRBV5-1, the J gene TRBJ2-1; TCRdb calls TRBD1, which cannot be checked without DNA. The CDR3 contains 17 residues. The germline V gene encodes CDR1 SGHRS and CDR2 YFSETQ. CDR3 in amino acids: CASSLNPVGTGSNEQFF. Full variable domain (outside the CDR3, taken from reference TRBV5-1 and TRBJ2-1): KAGVTQTPRYLIKTRGQQVTLSCSPISGHRSVSWYQQTPGQGLQFLFEYFSETQRNKGNFPGRFSGRQFSNSRSEMNVSTLELGDSALYLCASSLNPVGTGSNEQFFGPGTRLTVL.

This chain links TRBV10-1 with TRBJ2-3; TCRdb proposes TRBD1, but this gene call is untestable without DNA. Germline CDR1 WNHNN, CDR2 SYGVQD (reference sequence). The CDR3 has 13 residues. The CDR3 protein is CASAGGLRGTQYF.

V gene TRBV30 combines with J gene TRBJ2-2; TCRdb's D gene call, TRBD2, goes unchecked for lack of DNA. CDR1 is GTSNPN and CDR2 is SVGIG in the germline V gene (reference sequence). CDR3 length equals 14 residues. Here the CDR3 reads CAWSRGGDTGELFF.

The chain joins TRBV20-1 to TRBJ2-1. Germline V lookup: CDR1 DFQATT, CDR2 SNEGSKA (reference sequence). CDR3 length: 14 amino acids. CDR3 sequence reads: CSARDRWGSNEQFF.

This chain joins TRBV5-4 and TRBJ2-1; TCRdb designates TRBD1, a call that cannot be tested without DNA. Germline V CDR1 and CDR2: SGHNT, YYREEE (reference sequence). This CDR3 region has 14 residues. The CDR3 spells CASSTWTPLNEQFF.